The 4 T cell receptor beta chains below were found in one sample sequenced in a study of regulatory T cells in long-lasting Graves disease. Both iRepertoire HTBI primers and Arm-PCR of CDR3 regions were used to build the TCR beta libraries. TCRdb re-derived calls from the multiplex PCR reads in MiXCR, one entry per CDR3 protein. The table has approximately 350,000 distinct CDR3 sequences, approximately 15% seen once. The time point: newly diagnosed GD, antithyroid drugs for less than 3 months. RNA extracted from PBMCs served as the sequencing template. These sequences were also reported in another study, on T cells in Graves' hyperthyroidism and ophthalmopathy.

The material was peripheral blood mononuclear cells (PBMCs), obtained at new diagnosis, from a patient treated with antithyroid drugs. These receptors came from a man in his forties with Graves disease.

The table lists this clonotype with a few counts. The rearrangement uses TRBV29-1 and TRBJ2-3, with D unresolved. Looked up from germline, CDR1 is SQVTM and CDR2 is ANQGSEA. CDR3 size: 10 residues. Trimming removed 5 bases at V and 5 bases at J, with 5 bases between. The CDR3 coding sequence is TGCAGCGTTCAATTAGATACGCAGTATTTT. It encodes CSVQLDTQYF.

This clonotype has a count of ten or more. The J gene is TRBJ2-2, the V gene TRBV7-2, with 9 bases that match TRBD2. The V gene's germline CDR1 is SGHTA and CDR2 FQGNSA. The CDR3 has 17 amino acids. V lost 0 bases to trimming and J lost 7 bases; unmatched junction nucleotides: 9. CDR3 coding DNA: TGTGCCAGCAGCTTAGCTAGCGGGGGCCATAAAATCGGGGAGCTGTTTTTT. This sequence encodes CASSLASGGHKIGELFF.

This chain's CDR3 is CASSAYGVNQPQHF. DNA for the CDR3: TGTGCCAGCAGCGCCTATGGGGTCAATCAGCCCCAGCATTTT. This chain joins TRBV7-9 and TRBJ1-5; D unresolved. There are 14 residues in the CDR3. The V and J ends lost 5 bases and 3 bases respectively, with 11 bases between them. From germline, CDR1 is SEHNR and CDR2 FQNEAQ (reference sequence).

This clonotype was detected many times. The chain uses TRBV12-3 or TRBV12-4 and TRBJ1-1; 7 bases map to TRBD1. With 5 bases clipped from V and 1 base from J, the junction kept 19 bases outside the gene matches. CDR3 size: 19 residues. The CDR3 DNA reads TGTGCCAGCAGTCCCGGCCGGACAGGCATAGCCAAGCCGAACACTGAAGCTTTCTTT. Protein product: CASSPGRTGIAKPNTEAFF.